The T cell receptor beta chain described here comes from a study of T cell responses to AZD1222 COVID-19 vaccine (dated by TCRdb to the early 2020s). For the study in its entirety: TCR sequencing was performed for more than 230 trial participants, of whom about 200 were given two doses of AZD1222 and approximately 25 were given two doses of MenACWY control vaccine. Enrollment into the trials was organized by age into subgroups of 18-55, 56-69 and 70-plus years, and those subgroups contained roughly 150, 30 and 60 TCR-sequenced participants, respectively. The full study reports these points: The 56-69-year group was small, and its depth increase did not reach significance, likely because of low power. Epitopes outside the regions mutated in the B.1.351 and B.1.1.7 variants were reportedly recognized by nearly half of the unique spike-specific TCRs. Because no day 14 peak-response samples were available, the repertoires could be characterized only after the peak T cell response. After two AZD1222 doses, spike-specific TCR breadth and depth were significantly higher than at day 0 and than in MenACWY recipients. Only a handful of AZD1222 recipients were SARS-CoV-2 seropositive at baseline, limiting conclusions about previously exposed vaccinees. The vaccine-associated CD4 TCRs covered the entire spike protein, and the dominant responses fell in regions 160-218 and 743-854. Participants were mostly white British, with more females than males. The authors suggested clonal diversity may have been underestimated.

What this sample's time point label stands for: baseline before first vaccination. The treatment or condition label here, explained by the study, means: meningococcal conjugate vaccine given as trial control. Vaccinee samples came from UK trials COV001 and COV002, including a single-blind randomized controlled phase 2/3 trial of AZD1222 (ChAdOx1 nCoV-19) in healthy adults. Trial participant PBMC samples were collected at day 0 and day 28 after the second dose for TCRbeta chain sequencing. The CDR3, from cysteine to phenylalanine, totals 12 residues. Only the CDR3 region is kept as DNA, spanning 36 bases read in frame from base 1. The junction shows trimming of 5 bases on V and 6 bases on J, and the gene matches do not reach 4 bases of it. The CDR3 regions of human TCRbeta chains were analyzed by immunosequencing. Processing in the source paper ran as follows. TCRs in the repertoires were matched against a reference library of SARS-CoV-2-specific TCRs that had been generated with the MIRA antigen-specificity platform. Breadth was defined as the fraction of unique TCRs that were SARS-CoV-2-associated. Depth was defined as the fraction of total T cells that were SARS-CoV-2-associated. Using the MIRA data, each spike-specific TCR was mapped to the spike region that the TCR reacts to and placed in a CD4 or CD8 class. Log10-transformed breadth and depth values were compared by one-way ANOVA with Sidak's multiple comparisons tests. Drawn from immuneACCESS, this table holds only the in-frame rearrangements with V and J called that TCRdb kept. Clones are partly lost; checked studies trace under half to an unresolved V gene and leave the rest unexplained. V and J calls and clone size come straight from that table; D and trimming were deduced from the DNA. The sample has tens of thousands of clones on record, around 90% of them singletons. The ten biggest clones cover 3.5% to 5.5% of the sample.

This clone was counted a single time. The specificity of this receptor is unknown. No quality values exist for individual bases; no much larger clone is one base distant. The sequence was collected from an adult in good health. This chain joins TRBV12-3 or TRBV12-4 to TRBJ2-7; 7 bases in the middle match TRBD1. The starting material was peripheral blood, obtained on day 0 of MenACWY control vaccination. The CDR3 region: CASSRQGSEQYF. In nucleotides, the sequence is TGTGCCAGCAGTCGACAGGGAAGCGAGCAGTACTTC.